This T cell receptor beta chain was found in a study of blood T cell repertoires in COVID-19. Study summary: Both acute and convalescent COVID-19 samples were obtained from the United States, Italy and Spain. PBMCs, B-cell-depleted T cells, or T cells were the source of the cDNA or gDNA that made up the material.

Per the study methods: Researchers report that nucleated cell counts were estimated from reference gene primer amplification. The data were produced by immunoSEQ multiplex PCR, yet TCRdb's version contains in-frame clones alone and is incomplete. Clonal size and the V and J genes are those of that table, whereas D and trimming came from the DNA. The sample has about 98,000 clones, roughly 82% seen once. V shed 4 bases and J 0 bases; nucleotides not matched to a gene: 11. From germline, CDR1 is MNHNS and CDR2 SASEGT. CDR3 length: 19 amino acids. The rearrangement joins TRBV6-1 to TRBJ2-1; TRBD2 aligns across 11 bases. Sequences were obtained from peripheral blood. The source is a man in his 70s with active or convalescent COVID-19. CDR3 amino acids: CASSASRLAGGSSYNEQFF. The CDR3 coding sequence is TGTGCCAGCAGTGCTTCGAGGCTAGCGGGGGGAAGCTCCTACAATGAGCAGTTCTTC.